Listed below are T cell receptor beta chains from one sample, sequenced in a study of PD-1 blockade in mismatch repair-deficient tumors. The repertoire was sequenced with immunoSEQ multiplex PCR; TCRdb's copy has only in-frame clones and lacks some. The repertoire has some 110,000 clones, about 74% of them found once; the top ten carry 4.7%. Sequences were derived from peripheral blood, sampled just over 59 weeks after starting pembrolizumab. The receptors originated from an adult with mismatch repair-deficient cancer. Each CDR3 is given with its conserved first and last residue. D genes are given only for firm matches. Clone size, where shown, is once, few, many, or a class for clones that have expanded.

TRBJ2-1	few	TRBD2	12	TRBV12-5	TGTGCTAGTGGCGAAAGACTAGCTGAGCAGTTCTTC	CASGERLAEQFF
TRBJ1-4	.	.	14	TRBV9	TGTGCCAGCAGCGTCGGGGGGGCTAATGAAAAACTGTTTTTT	CASSVGGANEKLFF
TRBJ1-2	few	.	11	TRBV29-1	TGCAGCGTTGCAGGGAACTATGGCTACACCTTC	CSVAGNYGYTF
TRBJ2-2	.	TRBD2	15	TRBV5-1	TGCGCCAGCAGCCCGACTAGCGGGAGCGGCGGGGAGCTGTTTTTT	CASSPTSGSGGELFF
TRBJ1-1	once	.	14	TRBV2	TGTGCCAGCAGGGGGGGTTGGGGTTCGACTGAAGCTTTCTTT	CASRGGWGSTEAFF
TRBJ1-1	.	.	16	TRBV30	TGTGCCTGGAGGCCCCGGGGCCATCTGGGGAACACTGAAGCTTTCTTT	CAWRPRGHLGNTEAFF
TRBJ2-3	.	.	12	TRBV29-1	TGCAGCGGGCGAGACAGTACAGATACGCAGTATTTT	CSGRDSTDTQYF
TRBJ1-5	.	TRBD1	12	TRBV2	TGTGCCAGCGGACAGGAGGATCAGCCCCAGCATTTT	CASGQEDQPQHF
TRBJ1-2	.	.	13	TRBV4-1	TGCGCCAGCAGCCAAGAGGGATACTATGGCTACACCTTC	CASSQEGYYGYTF
TRBJ2-7	.	.	13	TRBV6-6	TGTGCCAGCAAAGAGGGGACCGAATACGAGCAGTACTTC	CASKEGTEYEQYF
TRBJ2-2	.	.	14	TRBV11-3	TGTGCCAGCAGCTTCGACACGTACACCGGGGAGCTGTTTTTT	CASSFDTYTGELFF
TRBJ1-2	.	.	13	TRBV19	TGTGCCAGTAGCCCGGGGGGGGCTCGCGGCTACACCTTC	CASSPGGARGYTF
TRBJ1-2	.	.	15	TRBV30	TGTGCCTGGAGTGCACCCCTACAGGGATCCTATGGCTACACCTTC	CAWSAPLQGSYGYTF
TRBJ2-3	.	TRBD2	14	TRBV6-6	TGTGCCAGCAGTCTAGCGGGGGGCACAGATACGCAGTATTTT	CASSLAGGTDTQYF
TRBJ2-7	.	.	13	TRBV27	TGTGCCAGCAGTCACCCCGGGTCCTACGAGCAGTACTTC	CASSHPGSYEQYF
TRBJ1-5	.	.	14	TRBV27	TGTGCCAGCAGTCTCGGGATGGTAGGGCAGCCCCAGCATTTT	CASSLGMVGQPQHF
TRBJ2-7	.	.	12	TRBV5-8	TGTGCCAGCATGGACAAAGCCTACGAGCAGTACTTC	CASMDKAYEQYF
TRBJ2-7	.	.	13	TRBV27	TGTGCCAGCGGGTCTCCCGCCTCCTACGAGCAGTACTTC	CASGSPASYEQYF
TRBJ2-2	.	.	14	TRBV7-2	TGTGCCAGCAAGCTTAGCGCGGCCACCGGGGAGCTGTTTTTT	CASKLSAATGELFF
TRBJ2-7	.	TRBD1	14	TRBV7-9	TGTGCCAGCAGCTTAATTCAGGGGGTGGCCGAGCAGTACTTC	CASSLIQGVAEQYF
TRBJ2-3	.	.	16	TRBV15	TGTGCCACCAGCAGAGGCGGGGAACGGGGGCGGGGTACGCAGTATTTT	CATSRGGERGRGTQYF
TRBJ1-1	.	.	14	TRBV10-3	TGTGCCATCAGCATTACACAGGGGAACACTGAAGCTTTCTTT	CAISITQGNTEAFF
TRBJ2-1	many	TRBD2	18	TRBV2	TGTGCCAGGGCACCGGGACTAGCGGGAGGTTATTCCTACAATGAGCAGTTCTTC	CARAPGLAGGYSYNEQFF
TRBJ2-3	.	TRBD2	16	TRBV7-9	TGTGCCAGCAGCTCCGGACTAGCGCTTAGCACAGATACGCAGTATTTT	CASSSGLALSTDTQYF
TRBJ1-1	.	.	15	TRBV10-3	TGTGCCATCAGTGATCACGGATTAAAGAACACTGAAGCTTTCTTT	CAISDHGLKNTEAFF
TRBJ1-2	.	.	13	TRBV7-3	TGTGCCAGCAGCTTAGCCCGGGGATATGGCTACACCTTC	CASSLARGYGYTF
TRBJ2-1	.	.	14	TRBV5-1	TGCGCCAGCAGCTCTCTAGGTCCCGACAATGAGCAGTTCTTC	CASSSLGPDNEQFF